Listed below are T cell receptor beta chains from one sample, sequenced in a study of T cells in localized non-small cell lung cancer. TCRdb's table, derived via immunoSEQ multiplex PCR, lists solely in-frame clones and lacks some. Of tens of thousands of clones listed, 86% are singletons. Here the sequenced sample was peripheral blood, taken before any cancer treatment. These receptors came from a male donor at least 60 years old with stage III lung adenocarcinoma. CDR3s include the opening cysteine and the closing phenylalanine or tryptophan. A D gene is named only where the DNA matches it firmly. Clone size is given for some rows only: seen once, a few or many times, or a class if the clone is expanded.

v_call,j_call,d_call,clone_size,cdr3_nt,cdr3_aa
TRBV11-2,TRBJ1-1,TRBD1,NA,TGTGCCAGCAGCTTAGCAGGGGGAGGAACTGAAGCTTTCTTT,CASSLAGGGTEAFF
TRBV30,TRBJ1-3,TRBD1,NA,TGTGCCTGGAGGCGGGACAGGGCTGGAAACACCATATATTTT,CAWRRDRAGNTIYF
TRBV19,TRBJ2-3,NA,NA,TGTGCCACCTCACAGATCTGGGTTGAAGATACGCAGTATTTT,CATSQIWVEDTQYF
TRBV19,TRBJ1-6,NA,NA,TGTGCCAGTAGCAGTTTTGACAATTCACCCCTCCACTTT,CASSSFDNSPLHF
TRBV19,TRBJ1-5,NA,NA,TGTGCCAGTACCCAGACAGGATTGAGCAATCAGCCCCAGCATTTT,CASTQTGLSNQPQHF
TRBV7-9,TRBJ2-2,NA,NA,TGTGCCAGCAGCTTAGTCACCGGGGAGCTGTTTTTT,CASSLVTGELFF
TRBV6-1,TRBJ1-6,NA,NA,TGTGCCAGCAGTGGCCGAAGACAGGTGAATCTACAATCACCCCTCCACTTT,CASSGRRQVNLQSPLHF
TRBV2,TRBJ2-7,NA,NA,TGTGCCAGCAACCAACAGGTGAACTCCTACGAGCAGTACTTC,CASNQQVNSYEQYF
TRBV27,TRBJ1-3,NA,NA,TGTGCCAGCAGTCGCGGGGGCAGCTCTGGAAACACCATATATTTT,CASSRGGSSGNTIYF
TRBV28,TRBJ1-5,NA,NA,TGTGCCAGCAGTTTATTGGACAGCAATCAGCCCCAGCATTTT,CASSLLDSNQPQHF
TRBV7-8,TRBJ1-5,NA,few,TGTGCCAGCAGCCTTGCGGCAGTGAGCAATCAGCCCCAGCATTTT,CASSLAAVSNQPQHF
TRBV2,TRBJ1-1,NA,NA,TGTGCCTGCCAATCGGGGGAGAACACTGAAGCTTTCTTT,CACQSGENTEAFF
TRBV5-1,TRBJ2-1,TRBD2,NA,TGCGCCAGCAGCCGGAACATAGCGGGAGGCCTCTACAATGAGCAGTTCTTC,CASSRNIAGGLYNEQFF
TRBV6-6,TRBJ1-4,NA,NA,TGTGCCAGCAGTTATAAGGGAGAGGGTGAAAAACTGTTTTTT,CASSYKGEGEKLFF
TRBV15,TRBJ1-6,TRBD1,NA,TGTGCCACCAGCAGAACCGGGACAGGGAATTCACCCCTCCACTTT,CATSRTGTGNSPLHF
TRBV4-2,TRBJ1-3,NA,NA,TGTGCCAGCAGCCGCCCCCAGAGGGGCGCTGGAAACACCATATATTTT,CASSRPQRGAGNTIYF
TRBV6-5,TRBJ2-7,TRBD1,NA,TGTGCCAGCAGTTCCTCCGGGACAGCCGAGCAGTACTTC,CASSSSGTAEQYF
TRBV14,TRBJ2-7,NA,NA,TGTGCCAGCAGCCAAAAATACTCCTACGAGCAGTACTTC,CASSQKYSYEQYF
TRBV25-1,TRBJ2-1,NA,NA,TGTGCCAGCAGTGAATGGGGGGAATCCTACAATGAGCAGTTCTTC,CASSEWGESYNEQFF
TRBV19,TRBJ1-4,NA,few,TGTGCCAGTAGTGCCTCAGTCACTAATGAAAAACTGTTTTTT,CASSASVTNEKLFF
TRBV6-5,TRBJ2-1,NA,once,TGTGCCACGGCGGAGAGTCGCTCCTACAATGAGCAGTTCTTC,CATAESRSYNEQFF
TRBV9,TRBJ2-1,NA,NA,TGTGCCAGCAGCCCGGAACCTTCTCCCCTGAACCCGGGGGCCCACAATGAGCAGTTCTTC,CASSPEPSPLNPGAHNEQFF
TRBV19,TRBJ1-2,TRBD1,NA,TGTGCCAGTAATGCGGACAGGGGAATATATGGCTACACCTTC,CASNADRGIYGYTF
TRBV5-4,TRBJ2-1,TRBD2,NA,TGTGCCAGCAGCCCACCGGGCACTAGCGGCTACAATGAGCAGTTCTTC,CASSPPGTSGYNEQFF
TRBV30,TRBJ2-2,TRBD1,NA,TGTGCCTGGACTCGACAGGGCATCACTTTCCTGTCCGGGGAGCTGTTTTTT,CAWTRQGITFLSGELFF
TRBV2,TRBJ1-5,NA,NA,TGTGCCAGCAGTAGGGGAGATCAGCCCCAGCATTTT,CASSRGDQPQHF
TRBV9,TRBJ2-1,NA,NA,TGTGCCAGCAGCGTACAAACTGTAGACAATGAGCAGTTCTTC,CASSVQTVDNEQFF
TRBV6-1,TRBJ2-7,NA,NA,TGTGCCAGCGGGCGGTCGAGATCCTACGAGCAGTACTTC,CASGRSRSYEQYF
TRBV4-1,TRBJ2-5,TRBD1,NA,TGCGCCAGCAGCCGAACACAGGGGTACCAAGAGACCCAGTACTTC,CASSRTQGYQETQYF
TRBV2,TRBJ2-3,NA,NA,TGTGCCAGCAGCCAAAGCGAAAGCTACCTTGGGGAAGATACGCAGTATTTT,CASSQSESYLGEDTQYF
TRBV19,TRBJ2-7,TRBD1,NA,TGTGCCAGCCGACCAGGGACAGGGCTAACCTACGAGCAGTACTTC,CASRPGTGLTYEQYF
TRBV11-1,TRBJ2-7,NA,NA,TGTGCCAGCAGCATCTCCACTCGAAGCTCCTACGAGCAGTACTTC,CASSISTRSSYEQYF
TRBV5-1,TRBJ2-7,TRBD1,NA,TGCGCCAGCAGCTCGACAGGGGGCACGTTCGAGCAGTACTTC,CASSSTGGTFEQYF
TRBV7-7,TRBJ2-5,NA,NA,TGTGCCAGCAGCCCAGGACTGCCTCAAGAGACCCAGTACTTC,CASSPGLPQETQYF
TRBV7-9,TRBJ1-1,NA,once,TGTGCCAGCGGTCGGTCACACGGACTGACTAACACTGAAGCTTTCTTT,CASGRSHGLTNTEAFF
TRBV7-8,TRBJ1-4,NA,few,TGTGCCAGCAGCCAAAATGTCGGGAGTAATGAAAAACTGTTTTTT,CASSQNVGSNEKLFF
TRBV18,TRBJ1-1,NA,NA,TGTGCCAGCTCACCACTTGCGGGGACTGAAGCTTTCTTT,CASSPLAGTEAFF
TRBV7-2,TRBJ2-1,TRBD2,NA,TGTGCCAGCACCGCGGGGGGAGGGGGAGAGCAGTTCTTC,CASTAGGGGEQFF
TRBV28,TRBJ1-2,NA,once,TGTGCCAGCGGCCTGAGAGAAATCCACTATGGCTACACCTTC,CASGLREIHYGYTF
TRBV28,TRBJ1-2,NA,NA,TGTGCCAGCAGTTTGGGAGGGGGGGATCGAGCTAACTATGGCTACACCTTC,CASSLGGGDRANYGYTF
TRBV18,TRBJ1-2,NA,NA,TGTGCCAGCTCACGGGCTATATCGGGAAGAGATGGCTACACCTTC,CASSRAISGRDGYTF
TRBV7-8,TRBJ1-3,NA,NA,TGTGCCAGCAGCTTAGGGTGGGGAAACACCATATATTTT,CASSLGWGNTIYF
TRBV4-2,TRBJ1-1,NA,few,TGTGCCAGCAGCCAAGATCGGGGGGCAGGCAACACTGAAGCTTTCTTT,CASSQDRGAGNTEAFF
TRBV27,TRBJ2-2,TRBD1,NA,TGTGCCAGCACTTTTAGGACAGGAAACACCGGGGAGCTGTTTTTT,CASTFRTGNTGELFF
TRBV2,TRBJ2-3,TRBD2,few,TGTGCCAGCAGTGAATGGGCTAGCGGGAGCACAGATACGCAGTATTTT,CASSEWASGSTDTQYF
TRBV9,TRBJ2-4,TRBD1,NA,TGTGCCAGCAGCGCGATTGGCGACAGGGGGGGCATTCAGTACTTC,CASSAIGDRGGIQYF
TRBV5-1,TRBJ2-5,NA,NA,TGCGCCAGCAGCTTGGAAGAGACCCAGTACTTC,CASSLEETQYF
TRBV2,TRBJ1-4,NA,once,TGTGCCAGCAGACCCGAGGGAATCCCTAATGAAAAACTGTTTTTT,CASRPEGIPNEKLFF
TRBV11-3,TRBJ1-3,NA,NA,TGTGCCAGCAGCTTGGGAGGAACTGGAAACACCATATATTTT,CASSLGGTGNTIYF
TRBV18,TRBJ2-7,NA,NA,TGTGCCAGCTCCCAAACCTTGGAGGGATCCTACGAGCAGTACTTC,CASSQTLEGSYEQYF
TRBV20-1,TRBJ2-3,NA,NA,TGCAGTGCCATCGACAGCTATACGCAGTATTTT,CSAIDSYTQYF
TRBV7-3,TRBJ2-1,TRBD1,NA,TGTGCCAGCAGCTTATGGGGACAGGGGGCAAATGAGCAGTTCTTC,CASSLWGQGANEQFF
TRBV4-1,TRBJ1-2,TRBD1,NA,TGCGCCAGCAGCCAAGATCGATATTCCGGGACAGGGGGTGGCTACACCTTC,CASSQDRYSGTGGGYTF
TRBV28,TRBJ1-3,NA,NA,TGTGCCAGCAGTTTCACAGGGTCGGAAGGAAACACCATATATTTT,CASSFTGSEGNTIYF
TRBV2,TRBJ1-6,NA,NA,TGTGCCAGCAGTGGTGAGGTACTAGGGTCACCCCTCCACTTT,CASSGEVLGSPLHF
TRBV14,TRBJ2-4,TRBD2,NA,TGTGCCAGCAGCCAAGATGCGGGAGGTCGGCAAAACATTCAGTACTTC,CASSQDAGGRQNIQYF
TRBV2,TRBJ2-3,NA,NA,TGTGCCAGCAGTACGGGGACTGCAGATACGCAGTATTTT,CASSTGTADTQYF
TRBV6-6,TRBJ2-1,NA,NA,TGTGCCACCAACCCCGAGGACGGGTCCTACAATGAGCAGTTCTTC,CATNPEDGSYNEQFF
TRBV19,TRBJ2-6,NA,NA,TGTGCCAGTAGTCTTCGATCCGGGGCCAACGTCCTGACTTTC,CASSLRSGANVLTF
TRBV18,TRBJ2-3,TRBD2,NA,TGTGCCAGCTCAGGACTAGCGGGGTCTACTTTCACAGATACGCAGTATTTT,CASSGLAGSTFTDTQYF